The 30 T cell receptor beta chains below were found in one sample sequenced in a study of T cells in women clearing cervical HPV infection. Data came from immunoSEQ multiplex PCR; TCRdb stores just in-frame clones and leaves some out. There are roughly 42,000 clones in the sample, with around 1.3% held by the top ten. Sequencing was carried out using blood buffy coat. Receptors originate from a woman between 18 and 69 years old with a cervical HPV16 infection that either progressed to CIN3+ or cleared (not recorded which).

In the case of this clone: The missing CDR3 end, 3 residues past where the read stops, is filled in from the germline J gene. Additional DNA sequences in this sample encode the identical CDR3. The chain employs TRBV18 and TRBJ2-3, with D tentatively TRBD2 (5 bases). V lost 0 bases and J lost 2, with 9 bases in between. CDR1 is KGHSH, CDR2 LQKENI, per germline. The CDR3 is 15 amino acids. The covered CDR3 bases are TGTGCCAGCTCACCACCTAGCGATAACACAGATACG. Its protein is CASSPPSDNTDT. The whole CDR3 is CASSPPSDNTDTQYF.

For this clone: Coverage ceases 3 residues before the CDR3 finishes, and the germline J gene fills in the end. The chain carries TRBV7-2 and TRBJ1-6; TRBD1 matches 10 bases. The CDR3 sequence is 15 residues long. Germline CDR1 is SGHTA and CDR2 is FQGNSA. The V segment lost 2 bases and the J segment 9 bases; nucleotides outside the gene matches: 4. Incomplete CDR3 DNA: TGTGCCAGCAGCTTAACGGGACAGGGGACTTCACCC. It specifies CASSLTGQGTSP. The whole CDR3 region reads CASSLTGQGTSPLHF.

Note on this clone: The read terminates 3 residues ahead of where the CDR3 ends, so the germline J gene completes it. The chain has TRBV19 and TRBJ2-1; D unresolved. Germline-derived CDR1 and CDR2 are LNHDA and SQIVND (reference sequence). The CDR3 totals 12 residues. The ends were cut back, 5 bases at V and 7 bases at J, with 9 bases in the middle. CDR3 residues: CASSAFRNEQFF. CDR3 DNA, as far as it was read: TGTGCCAGTAGTGCTTTTCGGAATGAG.

About this clone itself: The read ends 3 residues before the CDR3 terminus; that terminus is restored from the germline J gene. The chain combines TRBV19 with TRBJ2-1, with TRBD1 matching 7 bases. Losses at the gene ends were 8 bases for V and 0 bases for J; bases not matched to a gene: 7. Germline V gene data show CDR1 as LNHDA and CDR2 as SQIVND (reference sequence). There are 15 residues in the CDR3. Partial CDR3 DNA: TGTGCCAGTGAGGCGACAGGGCGCTCCTACAATGAG. Protein: CASEATGRSYNE. The full-length CDR3 reads as CASEATGRSYNEQFF.

For this clone: From the germline J gene comes the end of the CDR3, since the read stops 3 residues before it. The chain has TRBV6-4 and TRBJ1-1, with D perhaps matching TRBD1 (6 bases). Germline V gene sequence: CDR1 MRHNA, CDR2 SNTAGT. This CDR3 comprises 16 residues. V was trimmed by 8 bases and J by 2 bases, leaving 21 bases between them. Incomplete CDR3 DNA: TGTGCCAGCCTGTACAAGAGGGGGACCGCTAACACTGAA. It specifies CASLYKRGTANTE. The complete CDR3 reads CASLYKRGTANTEAFF.

The CDR3 here is CSASGTGVRETQYF. The sequenced CDR3 bases are TGCAGTGCTTCCGGGACAGGAGTCCGAGAGACC. The chain uses TRBV20-1 and TRBJ2-5, with TRBD1 identical over 8 bases. The observed sequence ends 3 residues before the CDR3 terminus, with the missing tail filled in from the germline J gene. The CDR3 spans 14 residues. Germline CDR1 and CDR2: DFQATT and SNEGSKA (reference sequence). The V segment lost 5 bases and the J segment 4 bases; nucleotides outside the gene matches: 9.

For this clone: The CDR3 goes on 3 residues after the read ends, and that part is filled in from the germline J gene. The V call is TRBV29-1, the J call TRBJ1-4; D is unclear. Trimming stripped 4 bases from V and 4 bases from J, with 10 bases between. Germline CDR1 is SQVTM and CDR2 is ANQGSEA. CDR3 size: 13 residues. The part of the CDR3 DNA that was read is TGCAGCGTTGGCGACACTCGTAATGAAAAA. The encoded protein is CSVGDTRNEK. The CDR3 reads in full as CSVGDTRNEKLFF.

Regarding this clone: An end of the junction does not agree with germline; a read error may underlie this. The read falls 3 residues short of the CDR3 end, and the missing part is taken from the germline J gene. This chain joins TRBV6-4 and TRBJ1-6, with 8 nucleotides matching TRBD1. CDR1 MRHNA and CDR2 SNTAGT come from the germline V gene. The CDR3 covers 15 residues. The CDR3 spells CASNDQTGDGSPLHF. Incomplete CDR3 DNA: TGTGCCAGCAATGACCAGACAGGGGACGGTTCACCC.

A note on this clone: The read ends 3 residues early relative to the CDR3; the germline J gene fills the gap. This chain joins TRBV20-1 and TRBJ1-5; D ambiguous. V lost 4 bases and J 5 bases, leaving 18 bases between the germline ends. Germline CDR1 DFQATT, CDR2 SNEGSKA (reference sequence). This CDR3 has 15 residues. The CDR3 DNA, read in part, is TGCAGTGCTAAGGTTTCTCCAGACTATGATCAGCCC. It translates to CSAKVSPDYDQP. The full CDR3 sequence reads CSAKVSPDYDQPQHF.

To note about this clone: The CDR3 is cut off 3 residues early in the read; its end comes from the germline J gene. This chain connects TRBV27 to TRBJ1-2, with a weak D call TRBD1 (6 bases). Germline values: CDR1 MNHEY, CDR2 SMNVEV (reference sequence). The CDR3 spans 18 residues. CDR3 bases read: TGTGCCAGCAGTTTAGGAACAGGGACAACTTATGGCCGAGGGGGC. This sequence encodes CASSLGTGTTYGRGG. The CDR3 in its entirety is CASSLGTGTTYGRGGYTF.

About this clone itself: From the germline J gene comes the end of the CDR3, since the read stops 3 residues before it. The V call is TRBV11-2, the J call TRBJ1-1; TRBD1 agrees at 7 bases. CDR1 SGHAT and CDR2 FQNNGV come from the germline V gene. V lost 5 bases to trimming and J lost 1 base; unmatched junction nucleotides: 4. This CDR3 contains 14 residues. The CDR3 DNA, read in part, is TGTGCCAGCAGCCCGAGGACAGGGAACACTGAA. Residues: CASSPRTGNTE. The complete CDR3 reads CASSPRTGNTEAFF.

Details on this clone: The read terminates 3 residues before the CDR3 end, so the remaining end is supplied by the germline J gene. V and J are TRBV4-1 and TRBJ1-1, with 9 nucleotides matching TRBD1. This CDR3 spans 17 amino acids. The ends lost 0 bases at V and 3 bases at J; junction bases unmatched: 8. Looked up from germline, CDR1 is MGHRA and CDR2 is YSYEKL. The CDR3 region is CASSQDHVRDRDTEAFF. The CDR3 bases that were read are TGCGCCAGCAGCCAAGATCACGTGAGGGACAGGGACACTGAA.

On this clone: The read ends 3 residues early relative to the CDR3; the germline J gene fills the gap. This rearrangement joins TRBV19 to TRBJ2-2; 8 bases map to TRBD1. Per germline, CDR1 LNHDA and CDR2 SQIVND (reference sequence). The junction had 11 bases not matched to a gene; V was cut back by 4 bases and J by 4 bases. The CDR3 totals 17 residues. The CDR3 bases that were read are TGTGCCAGTAGTACTCGCGCCGGGACAGGCCCCACCGGGGAG. It encodes CASSTRAGTGPTGE. The full CDR3 protein is CASSTRAGTGPTGELFF.

The covered CDR3 bases are TGTGCCAGCTCACCACCGGGACAGAAACATGGC. Its translation: CASSPPGQKHG. The whole CDR3 sequence reads CASSPPGQKHGYTF. This sequence joins TRBV18 and TRBJ1-2, with 7 bases aligning to TRBD1. The read ends 3 residues shy of where the CDR3 ends; the end is completed using the germline J gene. Germline CDR1 is KGHSH and CDR2 is LQKENI. The CDR3 has 14 amino acids. V shed 0 bases and J 6 bases; nucleotides not matched to a gene: 4.

Comments on this clone: The CDR3 is cut off 3 residues early in the read; its end comes from the germline J gene. V usage is TRBV19 and J usage is TRBJ1-2; tentative D call: TRBD1 (5 bases). Trimming took off 5 bases at V and 7 bases at J, with 14 bases between the two ends. This CDR3 contains 13 residues. Germline CDR1 reads LNHDA; CDR2 reads SQIVND (reference sequence). CDR3 DNA (partial): TGTGCCAGTAGTGAACGACAGATAAGTGGC. It is translated as CASSERQISG. In full, the CDR3 is CASSERQISGYTF.

Points on this clone: The read ends 3 residues early relative to the CDR3; the germline J gene fills the gap. The rearrangement joins TRBV18 to TRBJ2-1, with TRBD2 identical over 9 bases. V was pared by 4 bases and J by 7 bases, with 11 bases of the junction left unmatched. There are 16 residues in the CDR3. CDR1 is KGHSH, CDR2 LQKENI, per germline. The chain's CDR3 is CASSRSGGGAGNEQFF. The DNA read from the CDR3 is TGTGCCAGCTCACGTAGCGGCGGGGGGGCCGGGAATGAG. Variable domain in full (rest from reference TRBV18 and TRBJ2-1): NAGVMQNPRHLVRRRGQEARLRCSPMKGHSHVYWYRQLPEEGLKFMVYLQKENIIDESGMPKERFSAEFPKEGPSILRIQQVVRGDSAAYFCASSRSGGGAGNEQFFGPGTRLTVL.

As regards this clone: From the germline J gene comes the end of the CDR3, since the read stops 3 residues before it. The gene calls are TRBV7-3 and TRBJ2-7; D might be TRBD2 (7 bases). Trimming pared 6 bases from V and 5 bases from J, leaving 11 bases between. The germline CDR1 and CDR2 sequences are SGHTA and FQGTGA. There are 12 residues in the CDR3. Incomplete CDR3 DNA: TGTGCCAGCAGTTCCGGGGGGCACGAG. Translating gives CASSSGGHE. The whole CDR3 protein is CASSSGGHEQYF.

Notes on this clone: The read ends 3 residues shy of where the CDR3 ends; the end is completed using the germline J gene. The gene calls are TRBV5-1 and TRBJ2-1; D ambiguous. The CDR3 loop spans 13 amino acids. V shed 1 base and J shed 9 bases, with 11 bases lying between them. Per the germline V gene, CDR1 is SGHRS and CDR2 is YFSETQ. The CDR3 protein is CASSLRVRVEQFF. The DNA read from the CDR3 is TGCGCCAGCAGCTTGCGGGTCCGGGTTGAG.

In the case of this clone: The sequenced fragment ends 3 residues before the CDR3 boundary, so the rest is inferred from the germline J gene. The rearrangement uses TRBV19 and TRBJ2-2; D is possibly TRBD2 (5 bases). Germline V gives CDR1 LNHDA, CDR2 SQIVND (reference sequence). The V and J ends lost 0 bases and 6 bases respectively, with 5 bases between them. The CDR3 runs 13 residues. The CDR3 loop is CASSIERAGELFF. The sequenced part of the CDR3 DNA is TGTGCCAGTAGTATAGAGAGGGCCGGGGAG.

As regards this clone: The CDR3 end lies 3 residues beyond the end of the read and is filled in from the germline J gene. V usage is TRBV19 and J usage is TRBJ2-3; 7 bases line up with TRBD1. This CDR3 contains 12 residues. CDR1 and CDR2 (germline): LNHDA, SQIVND (reference sequence). The sequenced CDR3 bases are TGTGCCAGTCGACAGGGCAATCAGCCG. Its translation is CASRQGNQP. The full CDR3 is CASRQGNQPQYF. The variable domain in full, with the rest retrieved from reference TRBV19 and TRBJ2-3, is DGGITQSPKYLFRKEGQNVTLSCEQNLNHDAMYWYRQDPGQGLRLIYYSQIVNDFQKGDIAEGYSVSREKKESFPLTVTSAQKNPTAFYLCASRQGNQPQYFGPGTRLTVL.

Concerning this clone itself: The read falls 3 residues short of the CDR3 end, and the missing part is taken from the germline J gene. This chain joins TRBV19 and TRBJ1-1; D is perhaps TRBD1 (5 bases). CDR1 and CDR2 (germline): LNHDA, SQIVND (reference sequence). The CDR3 consists of 12 residues. CDR3 sequence: CATRTTNYGAFF. Incomplete CDR3 DNA: TGTGCCACGCGGACAACTAACTATGGC.

A word on this clone: The CDR3 end lies 3 residues beyond the end of the read and is filled in from the germline J gene. This sequence joins TRBV12-5 and TRBJ1-4; 10 nucleotides align to TRBD1. The CDR3 spans 14 residues. The ends lost 6 bases at V and 5 bases at J; junction bases unmatched: 3. From germline, CDR1 is LGHNT and CDR2 FRNRAP. The CDR3 bases that were read are TGTGCTAGTGGGTCGGGACAGGGGAATGAAAAA. It codes for CASGSGQGNEK. The entire CDR3 is CASGSGQGNEKLFF.

Of note for this clone: The CDR3 extends 3 residues past the end of the read, so its final part is completed from the germline J gene. The chain has TRBV29-1 and TRBJ2-3, with a possible D match to TRBD1 (5 bases). V dropped 3 bases and J dropped 6 bases, with 10 bases sitting between them. Germline-derived CDR1 and CDR2 are SQVTM and ANQGSEA. CDR3 length: 12 residues. CDR3 DNA, as far as it was read: TGCAGCGTTGATCTGGGGCTCGATACG. It yields the protein CSVDLGLDT. The whole CDR3 protein reads CSVDLGLDTQYF.

This CDR3 is CSVEEAGALEQFF. The sequenced CDR3 bases are TGCAGCGTTGAAGAGGCGGGGGCGCTTGAG. This rearrangement joins TRBV29-1 to TRBJ2-1, with D perhaps matching TRBD2 (7 bases). The CDR3 end falls 3 residues outside the read, so it is completed with the germline J gene. There are 13 residues in the CDR3. The germline CDR1 and CDR2 sequences are SQVTM and ANQGSEA. Trimming stripped 0 bases from V and 9 bases from J, with 12 bases between.

Regarding this clone: The read terminates 3 residues ahead of where the CDR3 ends, so the germline J gene completes it. The chain has TRBV28 and TRBJ2-7; D is perhaps TRBD1 (5 bases). CDR3 length: 15 amino acids. Trimming shortened V by 0 bases and J by 0 bases, and 9 bases separated the two germline ends. The germline V gene has CDR1 MDHEN and CDR2 SYDVKM. The CDR3 protein is CASSLWQDNSYEQYF. CDR3 DNA, as far as it was read: TGTGCCAGCAGTTTATGGCAGGACAACTCCTACGAG.

This clone counts as medium-sized by frequency. Read sequence stops 3 residues before the CDR3 end, and the germline J gene provides the missing end. This chain links TRBV19 with TRBJ2-7, with TRBD1 as a possible D gene (6 bases). The V and J ends lost 6 bases and 2 bases respectively, with 14 bases between them. Germline V lookup: CDR1 LNHDA, CDR2 SQIVND (reference sequence). The CDR3 is 14 residues long. The CDR3 region is CASSLGQTPYEQYF. CDR3 bases read: TGTGCCAGTAGCCTCGGACAGACCCCCTACGAG.

The CDR3 bases that were read are TGCGCCAGCTTCCTTTCTCTAGATACG. Translated, it gives CASFLSLDT. The complete CDR3 reads CASFLSLDTQYF. V is TRBV5-1 and J is TRBJ2-3, with no clear D. The read comes to an end 3 residues before the CDR3 does, leaving the germline J gene to fill in the end. V shed 7 bases and J shed 5 bases, with 11 bases lying between them. Looked up from germline, CDR1 is SGHRS and CDR2 is YFSETQ. This CDR3 has 12 residues.

Of note for this clone: The read ends 3 residues before the CDR3 terminus; that terminus is restored from the germline J gene. The chain joins TRBV7-9 to TRBJ1-2; no clear D. V was cut by 5 bases and J by 6 bases, with 13 bases left in between. Germline values: CDR1 SEHNR, CDR2 FQNEAQ (reference sequence). The CDR3 is 13 residues long. The CDR3 bases that were read are TGTGCCAGCAGCCCGGACTTGGCCCATGGC. Residues: CASSPDLAHG. The entire CDR3 protein is CASSPDLAHGYTF.

The covered CDR3 bases are TGTGCCAGCTCACCCGTGACAGACCTACGTGAC. It translates to CASSPVTDLRD. The complete CDR3 reads CASSPVTDLRDYTF. The rearrangement links TRBV18 to TRBJ1-2; maybe TRBD1 (5 bases). Coverage ceases 3 residues before the CDR3 finishes, and the germline J gene fills in the end. CDR1 KGHSH and CDR2 LQKENI come from the germline V gene. The CDR3 covers 14 residues.

The CDR3 loop is CASARVSGGAGRNEQFF. The CDR3 DNA, read in part, is TGTGCCAGCGCCCGCGTGAGCGGGGGGGCGGGGAGGAATGAG. The J gene is TRBJ2-1, the V gene TRBV19, with 10 bases fitting TRBD2. The read finishes 3 residues shy of the CDR3 end, and the germline J gene is used to complete it. This CDR3 region has 17 residues. Germline CDR1 LNHDA, CDR2 SQIVND (reference sequence). V dropped 9 bases and J dropped 7; count of bases not matched to a gene: 18.